This T cell receptor (beta chain) stems from a study of CD8 T cells in ankylosing spondylitis. Overall study findings and caveats: Some of the motif variants had earlier been found in reactive arthritis patients' fluid and blood. It was reported that disease-linked clones were significantly enriched in matched ankylosing spondylitis synovial fluid. With a CD8+ phenotype, disease-linked clones were relatively rare in peripheral blood.

Researchers built TCR beta libraries using quantitative 5'-RACE with molecular barcodes. TCRdb reprocessed the 5' RACE reads with MiXCR, giving one entry per CDR3 protein. The sample holds roughly 250,000 distinct CDR3 sequences; around 7.8% are singletons and the top ten take 6.8%. A note on this clonotype: What it binds is unknown.

The CDR3 runs 14 residues. Per the germline V gene, CDR1 is LGHNA and CDR2 is YNFKEQ. V was clipped by 1 base and J by 6 bases; unmatched bases: 3. The J gene is TRBJ1-2, the V gene TRBV4-2, with 9 bases matching TRBD1. This receptor was obtained from a male donor with ankylosing spondylitis or in good health (not recorded which). The material sequenced was blood, either unsorted or a sorted T cell fraction (not recorded which). CDR3: CASSQGDRADGYTF. For the CDR3, the DNA is TGTGCCAGCAGCCAAGGGGACAGGGCAGATGGCTACACCTTC.